Listed below are T cell receptor beta chains from one sample, sequenced in a study of blood T cell repertoires in COVID-19. The repertoire was sequenced with immunoSEQ multiplex PCR; TCRdb's copy has only in-frame clones and lacks some. The sample has 400,000 to 450,000 clones, around 87% seen once. Material for sequencing was PBMCs or T cells enriched from blood (not recorded which). The receptor source for this set is a young man who had recovered from COVID-19. CDR3s include the opening cysteine and the closing phenylalanine or tryptophan. A clone size is listed for some rows: how often the clone was seen (once, few, many), or a class if it is expanded.

V gene: TRBV7-2
J gene: TRBJ2-7
clone size: .
CDR3 protein: CASSLHRDLEQYF

V gene: TRBV7-2
J gene: TRBJ2-3
clone size: .
CDR3 protein: CASTPAPGQGTDTQYF

V gene: TRBV5-4
J gene: TRBJ2-7
clone size: .
CDR3 protein: CASSLGGTGYEQYF

V gene: TRBV18
J gene: TRBJ2-1
clone size: .
CDR3 protein: CASSPPVQGNEQFF

V gene: TRBV19
J gene: TRBJ2-4
clone size: .
CDR3 protein: CASSILAGLAKNIQYF

V gene: TRBV6-5
J gene: TRBJ1-1
clone size: .
CDR3 protein: CASKETGVYTEAFF

V gene: TRBV10-3
J gene: TRBJ2-3
clone size: .
CDR3 protein: CAIKRTSGSVPTDTQYF

V gene: TRBV2
J gene: TRBJ2-3
clone size: .
CDR3 protein: CASGLAPNTDTQYF

V gene: TRBV7-6
J gene: TRBJ1-2
clone size: .
CDR3 protein: CASSLFRTGPNYGYTF

V gene: TRBV11-2
J gene: TRBJ2-7
clone size: .
CDR3 protein: CASSSQYEQYF

V gene: TRBV4-1
J gene: TRBJ1-4
clone size: .
CDR3 protein: CASSQDVGVGEKLFF

V gene: TRBV18
J gene: TRBJ1-6
clone size: .
CDR3 protein: CASSPDRVNSPLHF

V gene: TRBV11-2
J gene: TRBJ1-5
clone size: once
CDR3 protein: CASSQDSEDIGQPQHF